The 5 T cell receptor beta chains below all came from one sample that was sequenced in a study of vaccination and CD4 T cells after COVID-19. At the Johns Hopkins FTIC core, DNA taken from cultured CD4+ T cells was sequenced by way of the Oncomine TCR Beta short-read assay. A single record per CDR3 protein comes from TCRdb applying MiXCR to the PCR reads. Among fewer than 30,000 distinct CDR3 sequences, more than 25% were seen once, and the ten largest hold roughly 7.2%. Time point described: late sampling 161 to 241 days after vaccination in three convalescent patients. The sample's treatment: 10-day PBMC culture with coronavirus spike peptide pools or control peptides (ViraFEST assay). Antigen specificity for these receptors is unknown. The sample here was CD4+ T cells from blood, cultured in vitro, taken about 7 months after SARS-CoV-2 vaccination. Receptor source: a human donor who had recovered from COVID-19.

The CDR3 DNA reads as TGTGCCAGCAGCCCAGGGGGGACAGGGGGCGATTCCTATGGCTACACCTTC. It translates to CASSPGGTGGDSYGYTF. This chain joins TRBV7-3 and TRBJ1-2; 12 bases map to TRBD1. Germline V gives CDR1 SGHTA, CDR2 FQGTGA. The CDR3 runs 17 residues. The V segment lost 5 bases and the J segment 4 bases; nucleotides outside the gene matches: 11.

The chain is built from TRBV19 and TRBJ2-1, with 8 nucleotides matching TRBD1. The CDR3 consists of 14 residues. CDR1 and CDR2 (germline): LNHDA, SQIVND (reference sequence). The V and J ends lost 10 bases and 9 bases, in that order; junction bases with no gene match: 14. Here the CDR3 reads CATRGRQGAGEQFF. The CDR3 coding sequence is TGTGCCACTCGAGGCCGTCAGGGGGCCGGTGAGCAGTTCTTC.

This clonotype turned up a few times. This chain joins TRBV20-1 and TRBJ2-1, with 7 bases lining up with TRBD1. Per germline, CDR1 DFQATT and CDR2 SNEGSKA (reference sequence). CDR3 length: 14 amino acids. CDR3 nucleotide sequence: TGCAGCCCCAAAGCCGGGACAGTTTACAATGAGCAGTTCTTC. Amino acid sequence: CSPKAGTVYNEQFF.

This clonotype was counted only a few times. The chain is built from TRBV4-3 and TRBJ2-5; 11 nucleotides line up with TRBD1. With V trimmed by 8 bases and J by 4 bases, 6 bases remained unmatched. Germline V lookup: CDR1 LGHNA, CDR2 YSLEER. The CDR3 contains 14 residues. The DNA for the CDR3 is TGCGCCAGCGGAGCCGGGACAGGGGGAGAGACCCAGTACTTC. Encoded protein: CASGAGTGGETQYF.

Here the CDR3 reads CSASSESSYNSPLHF. The CDR3 DNA follows: TGCAGTGCTAGTTCCGAGAGCTCCTATAATTCACCCCTCCACTTT. The chain combines TRBV20-1 with TRBJ1-6; D not resolved. With 3 bases removed from V and 0 bases from J, the gap between germline ends came to 9 bases. The CDR3 sequence is 15 residues long. Germline CDR1 DFQATT, CDR2 SNEGSKA (reference sequence).